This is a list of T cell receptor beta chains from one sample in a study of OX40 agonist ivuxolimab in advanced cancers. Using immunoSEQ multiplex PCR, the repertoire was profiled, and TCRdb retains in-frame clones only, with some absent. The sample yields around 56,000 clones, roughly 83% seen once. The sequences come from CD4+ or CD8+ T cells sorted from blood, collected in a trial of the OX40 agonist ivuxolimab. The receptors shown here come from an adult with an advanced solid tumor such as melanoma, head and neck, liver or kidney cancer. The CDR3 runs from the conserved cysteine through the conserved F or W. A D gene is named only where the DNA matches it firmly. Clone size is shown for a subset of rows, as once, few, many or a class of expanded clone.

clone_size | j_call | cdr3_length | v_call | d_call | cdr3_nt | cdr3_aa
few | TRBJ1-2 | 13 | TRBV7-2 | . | TGTGCCAGCAGCTTAGTGGCAGGCTATGGCTACACCTTC | CASSLVAGYGYTF
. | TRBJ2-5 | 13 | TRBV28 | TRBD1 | TGCGCCAGCAAAACAGGGGGCGTAGGGACCCAGTACTTC | CASKTGGVGTQYF
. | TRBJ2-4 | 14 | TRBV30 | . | TGTGCCTGGAGTGTAAGTCAGCTGGGGGACATTCAGTACTTC | CAWSVSQLGDIQYF
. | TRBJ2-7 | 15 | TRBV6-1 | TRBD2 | TGTGCCACTGGGACTAGCGGGGAAGACTCCTACGAGCAGTACTTC | CATGTSGEDSYEQYF
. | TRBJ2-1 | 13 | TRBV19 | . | TGTGCCAGTAAAGCCCGGGGAGTCGATGAGCAGTTCTTC | CASKARGVDEQFF
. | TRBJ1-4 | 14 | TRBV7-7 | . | TGTGCTAGCAGCCCTTCCGGAACTAATGAAAAACTGTTTTTT | CASSPSGTNEKLFF
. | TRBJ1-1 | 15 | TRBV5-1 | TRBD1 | TGCGCCAGCAGCAAAGAGACAGGGACAAACACTGAAGCTTTCTTT | CASSKETGTNTEAFF
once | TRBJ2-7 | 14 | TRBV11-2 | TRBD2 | TGTGCCAGCAGCTTACGGCGGGAGTCGTACGAGCAGTACTTC | CASSLRRESYEQYF
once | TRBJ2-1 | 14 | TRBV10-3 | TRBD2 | TGTGCCACCGCGTCGGGGCGGGAGGGCAATGAGCAGTTCTTC | CATASGREGNEQFF
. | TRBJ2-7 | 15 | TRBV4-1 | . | TGCGCCAGCAGCCAAGAGGAGGGGGCGGCCTACGAGCAGTACTTC | CASSQEEGAAYEQYF
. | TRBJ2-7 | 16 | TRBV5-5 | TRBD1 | TGTGCCAGCAGCTTGGGGACGGGACAGGGTAACTACGAGCAGTACTTC | CASSLGTGQGNYEQYF
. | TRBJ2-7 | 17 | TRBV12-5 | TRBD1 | TGTGCTAGTGGCCTGTCCTATTTTGGACAGGGCTTCTACGAGCAGTACTTC | CASGLSYFGQGFYEQYF
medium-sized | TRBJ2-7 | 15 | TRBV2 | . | TGTGCCAGCAGTGATCCCGGGACACTCTCCTACGAGCAGTACTTC | CASSDPGTLSYEQYF
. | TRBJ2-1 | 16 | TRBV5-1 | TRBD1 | TGCGCCAGCAGCACGGGGACAGGGGGCTTTGGTAATGAGCAGTTCTTC | CASSTGTGGFGNEQFF
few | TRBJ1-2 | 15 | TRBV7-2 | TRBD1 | TGTGCCAGCAGCCCGGGGACAGGGGCCAACTATGGCTACACCTTC | CASSPGTGANYGYTF
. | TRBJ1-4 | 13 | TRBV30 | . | TGTGCCTGGAGTCAGCAGGCGGATGAAAAACTGTTTTTT | CAWSQQADEKLFF
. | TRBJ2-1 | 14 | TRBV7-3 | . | TGTGCCAGCAGCTTAGGACTACCGTACAATGAGCAGTTCTTC | CASSLGLPYNEQFF
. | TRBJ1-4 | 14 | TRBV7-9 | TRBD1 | TGTGCCAGCAGCTTAGTTTCCAGGGGGGAAAAACTGTTTTTT | CASSLVSRGEKLFF
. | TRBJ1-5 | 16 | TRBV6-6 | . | TGTGCCATCAGTCGTGAGGGCTTCGAGGGCAATCAGCCCCAGCATTTT | CAISREGFEGNQPQHF
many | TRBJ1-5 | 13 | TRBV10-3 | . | TGTGCCATCAGTGAGGGATCCGATCAGCCCCAGCATTTT | CAISEGSDQPQHF
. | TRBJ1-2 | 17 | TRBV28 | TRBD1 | TGTGCCAGCAGCTCCTCCGGGACAGGGGGTGGTACGGGTGGCTACACCTTC | CASSSSGTGGGTGGYTF
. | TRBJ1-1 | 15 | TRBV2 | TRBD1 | TGTGCCAGCATTCCCACTGACAGGGGGAACGCTGAAGCTTTCTTT | CASIPTDRGNAEAFF
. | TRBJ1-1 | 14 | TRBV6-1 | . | TGTGCCAGCACCGAAGAGGCAGGGAACACTGAAGCTTTCTTT | CASTEEAGNTEAFF
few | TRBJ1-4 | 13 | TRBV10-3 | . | TGTGCCATCAGTGCTAGATCCGGCGAAAAACTGTTTTTT | CAISARSGEKLFF
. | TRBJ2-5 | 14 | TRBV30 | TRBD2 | TGTGCCTGGAGTTCAGGGCTAGCGGTGGAGACCCAGTACTTC | CAWSSGLAVETQYF
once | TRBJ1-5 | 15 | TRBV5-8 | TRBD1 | TGTGCCAGCAGCTTTAACAGGGGAAGCAATCAGCCCCAGCATTTT | CASSFNRGSNQPQHF
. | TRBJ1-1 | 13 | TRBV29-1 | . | TGCAGCGTTCTACAGGGAAATTTGGCTGAAGCTTTCTTT | CSVLQGNLAEAFF
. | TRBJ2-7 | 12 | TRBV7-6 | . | TGTGCCAGCAGCCTGACACCCTACGAGCAGTACTTC | CASSLTPYEQYF
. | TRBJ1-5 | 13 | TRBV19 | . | TGTGCCAGTAGTTCCCAGAAAAATCAGCCCCAGCATTTT | CASSSQKNQPQHF
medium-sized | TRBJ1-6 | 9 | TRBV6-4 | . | TGTGCCAGCAGTGCCCCCCTCCACTTT | CASSAPLHF
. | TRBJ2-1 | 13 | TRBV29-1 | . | TGCAGCGTTGATACGACAGGACGCAATGAGCAGTTCTTC | CSVDTTGRNEQFF
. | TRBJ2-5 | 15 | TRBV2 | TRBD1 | TGTGCCAGCAGTGAAACTTCAGGGGGTCCCCAGACCCAGTACTTC | CASSETSGGPQTQYF
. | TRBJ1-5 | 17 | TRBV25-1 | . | TGTGCCAGCAGTGATCCCCCAGGCAGGGATAGCAATCAGCCCCAGCATTTT | CASSDPPGRDSNQPQHF
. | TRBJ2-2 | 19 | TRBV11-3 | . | TGTGCCAGCAGCTCCCTAGGGGTGGCGGGACCTGCGGGTGCCGGGGAGCTGTTTTTT | CASSSLGVAGPAGAGELFF
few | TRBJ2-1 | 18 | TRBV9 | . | TGTGCCAGCAGCGTAGTACCCCCGGAGGGGGGCTCCTACAATGAGCAGTTCTTC | CASSVVPPEGGSYNEQFF
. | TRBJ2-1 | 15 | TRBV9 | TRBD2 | TGTGCCAGCAGCGTAGAACTAGCGGGAGGGAATGAGCAGTTCTTC | CASSVELAGGNEQFF
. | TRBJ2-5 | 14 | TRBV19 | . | TGTGCCAGCTTGGAGGTGGAGGGGCAAGAGACCCAGTACTTC | CASLEVEGQETQYF
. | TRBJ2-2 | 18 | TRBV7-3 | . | TGTGCCAGCAGCTCCCATGAGGCCTGGAGCCCGAACACCGGGGAGCTGTTTTTT | CASSSHEAWSPNTGELFF
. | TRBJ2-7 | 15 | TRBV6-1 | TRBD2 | TGTGCCAGCAGACCACTAGCGGGAGGGCGGGACGAGCAGTACTTC | CASRPLAGGRDEQYF
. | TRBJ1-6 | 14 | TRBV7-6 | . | TGTGCCAGCAGCCCAGGATTTGATAATTCACCCCTCCACTTT | CASSPGFDNSPLHF
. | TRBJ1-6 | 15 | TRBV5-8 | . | TGTGCCAGCAGCTTGCGGATCTCCTATAATTCACCCCTCCACTTT | CASSLRISYNSPLHF
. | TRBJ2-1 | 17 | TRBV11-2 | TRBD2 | TGTGCCAGCAGCTTAGATGTGTCTAGCGGGAGTTCAGGGGAGCAGTTCTTC | CASSLDVSSGSSGEQFF
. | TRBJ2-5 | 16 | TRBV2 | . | TGTGCCAGCAGCGACCCAGCTTCCGGGACGACCGAGACCCAGTACTTC | CASSDPASGTTETQYF
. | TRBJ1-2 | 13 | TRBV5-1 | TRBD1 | TGCGCCAGCAGCTTCCAGGGGGGCTATGGCTACACCTTC | CASSFQGGYGYTF
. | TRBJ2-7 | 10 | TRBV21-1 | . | TGTGCCACCTTGGCCTACGAGCAGTACTTC | CATLAYEQYF
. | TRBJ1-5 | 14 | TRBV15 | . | TGTGCCACCAGCAGAGATCGTAGGAATCAGCCCCAGCATTTT | CATSRDRRNQPQHF
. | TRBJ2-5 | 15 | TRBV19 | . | TGTGCCAGTAGTAGGGGGGACTCGGTCCAAGAGACCCAGTACTTC | CASSRGDSVQETQYF
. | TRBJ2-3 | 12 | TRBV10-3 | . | TGTGCCATCGGGGGAGGACCAGATACGCAGTATTTT | CAIGGGPDTQYF
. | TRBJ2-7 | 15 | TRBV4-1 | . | TGCGCCAGCAGCCAACCCTGGGACAATACTTACGAGCAGTACTTC | CASSQPWDNTYEQYF
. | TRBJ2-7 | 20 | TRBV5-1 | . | TGCGCCAGCAGCTCACCCAGGTCCGGACAGTCCCTGAGTCGACTCTACGAGCAGTACTTC | CASSSPRSGQSLSRLYEQYF
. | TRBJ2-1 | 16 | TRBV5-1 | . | TGCGCCAGCAGCTTGGGAGGTGGGCCACTATACAATGAGCAGTTCTTC | CASSLGGGPLYNEQFF
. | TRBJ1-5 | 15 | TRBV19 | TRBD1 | TGTGCCAGTAGTTTGGCGACAGGGGTAGGTCAGCCCCAGCATTTT | CASSLATGVGQPQHF
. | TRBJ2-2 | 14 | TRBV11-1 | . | TGTGCCAGCAGCTTAAATCTTAACACCGGGGAGCTGTTTTTT | CASSLNLNTGELFF